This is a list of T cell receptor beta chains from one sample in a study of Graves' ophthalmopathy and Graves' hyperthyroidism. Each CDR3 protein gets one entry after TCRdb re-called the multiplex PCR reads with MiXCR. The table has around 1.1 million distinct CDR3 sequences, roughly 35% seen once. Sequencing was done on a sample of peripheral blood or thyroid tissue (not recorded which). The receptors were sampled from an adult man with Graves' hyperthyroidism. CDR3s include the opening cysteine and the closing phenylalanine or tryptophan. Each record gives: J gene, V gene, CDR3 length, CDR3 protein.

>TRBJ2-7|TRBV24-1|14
CATSDRTDSYEQYF
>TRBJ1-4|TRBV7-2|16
CASSRPIGTGIEKLFF
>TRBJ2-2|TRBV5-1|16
CASSVTRTNNTGELFF
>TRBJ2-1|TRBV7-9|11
CASSTRYEQFF
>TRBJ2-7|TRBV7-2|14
CASSSSGRPTKQYF
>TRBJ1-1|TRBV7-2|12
CASMSGVSEAFF
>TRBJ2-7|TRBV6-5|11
CASSDGREQYF
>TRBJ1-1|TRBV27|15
CASRLAGTVNTEAFF
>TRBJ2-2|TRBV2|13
CASSEVYTGELFF
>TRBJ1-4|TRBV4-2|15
CASSHEPTAGEKLFF
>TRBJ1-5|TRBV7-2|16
CASSLERVRSNQPQHF
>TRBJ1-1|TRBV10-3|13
CAISGKINTEAFF
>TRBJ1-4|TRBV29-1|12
CSVVGEDEKLFF
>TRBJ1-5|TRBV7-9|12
CASSSFVSPQHF
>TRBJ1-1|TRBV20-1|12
CSPTDRAPEAFF
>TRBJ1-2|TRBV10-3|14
CASSLQGFKYGYTF
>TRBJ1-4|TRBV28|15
CATQGPGQAFEKLFF
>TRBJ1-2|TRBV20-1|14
CSARRTGGGYGYTF
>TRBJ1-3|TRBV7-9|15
CAMGRGTSSGNTIYF
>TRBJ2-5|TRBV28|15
CASSLALGPEGTQYF
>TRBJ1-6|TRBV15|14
CATERDRDTSPLHF
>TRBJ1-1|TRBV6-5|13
CASRVAGPTEAFF
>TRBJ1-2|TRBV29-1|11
CSVVGFSGNTF
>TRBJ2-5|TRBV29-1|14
CSARVRRGQETQYF